This is a list of T cell receptor beta chains from one sample in a study of blood T cells in healthy people across ages. In TCRdb, the 5' RACE reads were re-called with MiXCR into one record per CDR3 protein. The sample records 600,000 to 650,000 distinct CDR3 sequences, 58% being singletons. Sequencing was done on a sample of blood. Every receptor here comes from a man in his sixties in good health. Each CDR3 is given without its conserved first and last residue. Clone size is given for some rows only: seen once, a few or many times, or a class if the clone is expanded.

V gene: TRBV2
clone size: .
CDR3 protein: ASSQRTDGAEAF

V gene: TRBV6-2/TRBV6-3
clone size: few
CDR3 protein: ASRHTPTSGGAGNEQF

V gene: TRBV28
clone size: .
CDR3 protein: ASRGQLNNEKLF

V gene: TRBV4-1
clone size: few
CDR3 protein: ASSQDGGQYTGELF

V gene: TRBV24-1
clone size: .
CDR3 protein: ATSDPQRGGWDEQF

V gene: TRBV11-2
clone size: .
CDR3 protein: ASSFESLTTEQY

V gene: TRBV3-1
clone size: .
CDR3 protein: SSSQEGGALASSTDTQY

V gene: TRBV9
clone size: .
CDR3 protein: ASSVGGGANTGELF

V gene: TRBV7-2
clone size: few
CDR3 protein: ASSPRQGGQETQY

V gene: TRBV7-9
clone size: .
CDR3 protein: ASAGLVNEQF

V gene: TRBV3-1
clone size: .
CDR3 protein: ASSPNGVVRIYT

V gene: TRBV20-1
clone size: .
CDR3 protein: SASGTSGLETQY

V gene: TRBV2
clone size: .
CDR3 protein: ASSKTTGMNTEAF

V gene: TRBV7-7
clone size: .
CDR3 protein: ASSPTRGKQETQY

V gene: TRBV4-2
clone size: .
CDR3 protein: ASSQVAGEPYNSPLH

V gene: TRBV3-1
clone size: once
CDR3 protein: ASSLGQGTEPQH

V gene: TRBV4-2
clone size: .
CDR3 protein: AGSQNPTGGLHEQF

V gene: TRBV6-1
clone size: .
CDR3 protein: ASRAGVGEAF

V gene: TRBV10-3
clone size: .
CDR3 protein: AISGPRDSYNEQF

V gene: TRBV7-2
clone size: few
CDR3 protein: ASSPRLAATDTQY

V gene: TRBV28
clone size: .
CDR3 protein: ASSLTGADTQY

V gene: TRBV3-1
clone size: .
CDR3 protein: ASSLHDRAGYT

V gene: TRBV12-3/TRBV12-4
clone size: .
CDR3 protein: ASSPRGHNSPLH

V gene: TRBV7-2
clone size: .
CDR3 protein: ASSLSGGAVYGYT

V gene: TRBV28
clone size: .
CDR3 protein: ASSYAGSNTEAF

V gene: TRBV20-1
clone size: .
CDR3 protein: SARAIGQPNYGYT

V gene: TRBV2
clone size: .
CDR3 protein: ASTLAGGGNNEQF

V gene: TRBV29-1
clone size: .
CDR3 protein: STVEGGGGGYT

V gene: TRBV6-2/TRBV6-3
clone size: once
CDR3 protein: ASSEGQIGYGYT

V gene: TRBV3-1
clone size: .
CDR3 protein: ASSHGTGYQPQH

V gene: TRBV27
clone size: once
CDR3 protein: ASSPGDRWTEKLF

V gene: TRBV4-1
clone size: few
CDR3 protein: ASSQLTEYEQY

V gene: TRBV20-1
clone size: few
CDR3 protein: SARDRGNSPLH

V gene: TRBV7-2
clone size: .
CDR3 protein: ASSPAGLAGGETQY

V gene: TRBV3-1
clone size: .
CDR3 protein: ASSRPRAEETQY

V gene: TRBV20-1
clone size: .
CDR3 protein: SAWGPPLDEQF

V gene: TRBV29-1
clone size: .
CDR3 protein: SVVPRPGTSGSYEQY

V gene: TRBV29-1
clone size: few
CDR3 protein: SVGRGLETQY

V gene: TRBV6-2/TRBV6-3
clone size: .
CDR3 protein: ASSYSASGGAYEQY

V gene: TRBV12-3/TRBV12-4
clone size: .
CDR3 protein: ASNPTGADQETQY

V gene: TRBV7-9
clone size: once
CDR3 protein: ASTTSGYSYEQY

V gene: TRBV7-2
clone size: .
CDR3 protein: ASSFPSSGTQNIQY

V gene: TRBV5-1
clone size: .
CDR3 protein: ASSSGTGLYNEQF

V gene: TRBV6-5
clone size: once
CDR3 protein: ASSDRGAEAF

V gene: TRBV5-1
clone size: .
CDR3 protein: ASSLQGADNSPLH

V gene: TRBV10-3
clone size: .
CDR3 protein: AIAGQSTDTQY

V gene: TRBV2
clone size: few
CDR3 protein: ASSEPVGRGGQETQY

V gene: TRBV9
clone size: few
CDR3 protein: ASSVDGQGQETQY

V gene: TRBV20-1
clone size: .
CDR3 protein: SARVQNSNQPQH

V gene: TRBV12-3/TRBV12-4
clone size: .
CDR3 protein: ASSLMGRGQETQF

V gene: TRBV12-5
clone size: .
CDR3 protein: ASGLGGSVRHTGELF

V gene: TRBV4-1
clone size: few
CDR3 protein: ASSRLDRGDQPQH

V gene: TRBV6-1
clone size: .
CDR3 protein: ASSDSGTTDTQY

V gene: TRBV7-2
clone size: .
CDR3 protein: ASSLEGRNCGYT

V gene: TRBV7-2
clone size: .
CDR3 protein: ASSLGGGAPETQY

V gene: TRBV11-2
clone size: .
CDR3 protein: ASSLDPPSYNEQF

V gene: TRBV6-2/TRBV6-3
clone size: .
CDR3 protein: ASSFNQDYEQY

V gene: TRBV6-2/TRBV6-3
clone size: .
CDR3 protein: ASTLTSGRAWEQF

V gene: TRBV12-3/TRBV12-4
clone size: .
CDR3 protein: ASSFAGETTDTQY

V gene: TRBV7-2
clone size: few
CDR3 protein: ASSPPLSGDQETQY